Following are 10 T cell receptor beta chains from one sample sequenced in a study of shared clonotypes between healthy human individuals (dated by TCRdb to about 2020). Library method: the immunoSEQ multiplex PCR assay. The source is immuneACCESS, and TCRdb retained only in-frame sequences with V and J called. Part of the clones is not carried over; for the studies checked, unresolved V genes explain less than half of this, and the remainder is unexplained. The sample table contains 300,000 or so clones; only one count was recorded for approximately 79% of them. The top ten constitute over 9% of the sample. Sequenced input: memory CD4+ T cells sorted from blood. This specimen's cell subset or site label, per the study, means: CD45RA-negative fraction. The receptors come from a man younger than 45 in good health.

Worth noting for this clone: Because the CDR3 is missing its conserved closing phenylalanine or tryptophan, this is likely a read error. No DNA is shown, since the ends of the CDR3 on it are uncertain; the CDR3 is the one TCRdb lists. The rearrangement joins TRBV28 to TRBJ2-7; the DNA was not used to check the table's D call, TRBD2. Germline V gene data show CDR1 as MDHEN and CDR2 as SYDVKM. The CDR3 totals 13 residues, both ends included. The CDR3 reads CASSQTRTVVLAL.

This sequence joins TRBV5-1 and TRBJ2-1; a possible D gene is TRBD2 (5 bases). The CDR3 consists of 14 residues. Germline V gene sequence: CDR1 SGHRS, CDR2 YFSETQ. The V and J ends lost 2 bases and 0 bases respectively, with 6 bases between them. CDR3 bases: TGCGCCAGCAGCTTCGCGGGCTCCTACAATGAGCAGTTCTTC. It yields the protein CASSFAGSYNEQFF.

The chain is built from TRBV5-4 and TRBJ1-1; D is undetermined. Trimming pared 1 base from V and 7 bases from J, leaving 11 bases between. The CDR3 runs 13 residues. Germline V lookup: CDR1 SGHNT, CDR2 YYREEE (reference sequence). CDR3 in amino acids: CASSLLSVGEAFF. In nucleotides, the CDR3 is TGTGCCAGCAGCTTGCTGTCGGTTGGTGAAGCTTTCTTT.

This clone occurred once. The same CDR3 also results from other DNA sequences found in this sample. The V call is TRBV29-1, the J call TRBJ2-7; D call uncertain. V lost 7 bases, J lost 0 bases, and 10 bases lay in between. CDR1 is SQVTM, CDR2 ANQGSEA, per germline. This CDR3 is 12 amino acids long. CDR3 residues: CSARTVSYEQYF. The CDR3 nucleotides read TGCAGCGCCAGGACGGTCTCCTACGAGCAGTACTTC.

The rearrangement joins TRBV7-2 to TRBJ2-1, with 11 positions matching TRBD2. Germline trimming cut 1 base from V and 9 bases from J; bases unmatched to any gene: 8. CDR3 length: 16 amino acids. CDR1 SGHTA and CDR2 FQGNSA come from the germline V gene. The CDR3 DNA follows: TGTGCCAGCAGCTTAGGTGGTCTAGCGGGAGGTGTTGAGCAGTTCTTC. It specifies CASSLGGLAGGVEQFF.

The chain recombines TRBV19 with TRBJ2-7, with 10 bases aligning to TRBD2. The germline V gene encodes CDR1 LNHDA and CDR2 SQIVND (reference sequence). Trimming at V came to 6 bases and at J to 0 bases, leaving 8 bases not matched to a gene. This CDR3 spans 16 amino acids. The DNA of the CDR3 is TGTGCCAGTAGGAGGCACGGACTAGCGGACTCCTACGAGCAGTACTTC. Amino acids: CASRRHGLADSYEQYF.

In this sample, this clone turned up once. The chain carries TRBV19 and TRBJ1-1; no clear D gene. The CDR3 spans 13 residues. The V gene's germline CDR1 is LNHDA and CDR2 SQIVND (reference sequence). The V and J ends lost 4 bases and 11 bases respectively, with 17 bases between them. The CDR3 is CASSNLDGRAAFF. As DNA, the CDR3 is TGTGCCAGTAGTAACCTGGACGGCCGGGCGGCTTTCTTT.

There are a few counts of this clone. Other DNA sequences in this sample translate to the same CDR3. The chain recombines TRBV6-5 with TRBJ2-6; D is possibly TRBD1 or TRBD2 (6 bases each). Germline CDR1 is MNHEY and CDR2 is SVGAGI. The CDR3 runs 15 residues. The V and J ends lost 4 bases and 2 bases respectively, with 9 bases between them. The CDR3 loop is CASSSRGAGANVLTF. CDR3 in DNA: TGTGCCAGCAGTTCAAGGGGGGCTGGGGCCAACGTCCTGACTTTC.

This clone was seen a handful of times. The chain joins TRBV5-8 to TRBJ2-1; D possibly corresponds to TRBD1 (6 bases). The CDR3 is 14 amino acids. CDR1 and CDR2 from the germline V gene are SGHTS and YDEGEE. The germline V and J ends were trimmed by 2 bases and 2 bases, with 8 bases remaining between them. The CDR3 coding sequence is TGTGCCAGCAGCTTTACAGGGACCTACAATGAGCAGTTCTTC. Encoded protein: CASSFTGTYNEQFF. The full variable domain, its missing parts supplied by reference TRBV5-8 and TRBJ2-1, is EAGVTQSPTHLIKTRGQQATLRCSPISGHTSVYWYQQALGLGLQFLLWYDEGEERNRGNFPPRFSGRQFPNYSSELNVNALELEDSALYLCASSFTGTYNEQFFGPGTRLTVL.

This clone has more than one count but fewer than ten. V gene TRBV7-2 combines with J gene TRBJ1-2, with 11 bases lining up with TRBD1. There are 15 residues in the CDR3. The J segment lost 5 bases and the V segment lost 5 bases, leaving 7 bases of the junction unmatched. Germline values: CDR1 SGHTA, CDR2 FQGNSA. This CDR3 reads CASSTRTGGRYGYTF. In DNA, the CDR3 is TGTGCCAGCAGCACCCGGACAGGGGGCAGGTATGGCTACACCTTC.